This T cell receptor (beta chain) was sequenced during a study of PD-1 blockade in classical Hodgkin lymphoma. The overall study: It was nivolumab at 3 mg/kg, given intravenously every 2 weeks, that patients received.

The CDR3 is 14 residues long. V shed 4 bases and J shed 5 bases, with 14 bases lying between them. In germline, CDR1 is LNHDA, CDR2 SQIVND (reference sequence). Each patient experienced a relapse that followed autologous stem cell transplantation, and brentuximab vedotin exposure varied. Measured with immunoSEQ multiplex PCR; TCRdb has only the in-frame clones, and not every one. The sample yields about 45,000 clones, approximately 70% seen once. The chain is built from TRBV19 and TRBJ1-1, with D possibly TRBD1 on 6 matching bases. The sequence derives from a human donor with classical Hodgkin lymphoma. Sequenced here: peripheral blood mononuclear cells (PBMCs), sampled before the second cycle of nivolumab. The chain's CDR3 is CASSTRGAGTEAFF. The DNA of the CDR3 is TGTGCCAGTAGTACCCGGGGGGCTGGGACTGAAGCTTTCTTT.